The 17 T cell receptor beta chains listed next were all sequenced from one sample in a study of OX40 agonist ivuxolimab in advanced cancers. The method was immunoSEQ multiplex PCR; TCRdb's version includes in-frame clones alone and lacks a portion of them. The repertoire holds fewer than 40,000 clones, with about 74% as singletons. Source: CD4+ or CD8+ T cells sorted from blood, taken in a trial of the OX40 agonist ivuxolimab. These TCRs come from an adult with an advanced solid tumor such as melanoma, head and neck, liver or kidney cancer.

This rearrangement joins TRBV5-4 to TRBJ2-2; either TRBD1 or TRBD2 may fit D (5 bases each). Trimming shortened V by 4 bases and J by 0 bases, and 7 bases separated the two germline ends. In germline, CDR1 is SGHNT, CDR2 YYREEE (reference sequence). The CDR3 is 14 amino acids. The CDR3 is CASSPGPNTGELFF. CDR3 DNA sequence: TGTGCCAGCAGCCCGGGACCGAACACCGGGGAGCTGTTTTTT.

This clone has just one count. The J gene is TRBJ2-5, the V gene TRBV14; TRBD2 matches at 14 bases. The V gene end was trimmed by 4 bases and the J gene end by 13 bases; junction bases not matched to a gene: 8. This CDR3 has 14 amino acids. Germline V gene sequence: CDR1 SGHDN, CDR2 FVKESK. The CDR3 is CASSLRLAGGSVYF. Here the CDR3 DNA reads TGTGCCAGCAGCCTACGACTAGCGGGAGGGTCCGTGTACTTC.

Concerning this clone: Other DNA sequences of this sample code for an identical CDR3. This chain uses TRBV18 with TRBJ2-1; 11 bases are a match to TRBD2. The V gene end was trimmed by 2 bases and the J gene end by 5 bases; junction bases not matched to a gene: 2. This CDR3 has 15 residues. Germline V gene data show CDR1 as KGHSH and CDR2 as LQKENI. CDR3 in amino acids: CASSPGTSGNNEQFF. The CDR3 nucleotides are TGTGCCAGCTCACCAGGGACTAGCGGCAACAATGAGCAGTTCTTC.

The chain is built from TRBV6-1 and TRBJ2-5; D ambiguous. Between the trimmed V and J ends, which lost 0 bases and 4 bases, there was a span of 9 bases. The CDR3 spans 14 residues. Germline CDR1 MNHNS, CDR2 SASEGT. This CDR3 is CASSEAGGRETQYF. CDR3 DNA: TGTGCCAGCAGTGAAGCGGGCGGCCGAGAGACCCAGTACTTC.

The chain joins TRBV18 to TRBJ1-3, with 9 bases identical to TRBD1. Germline values: CDR1 KGHSH, CDR2 LQKENI. V was clipped by 3 bases and J by 0 bases; unmatched bases: 9. This CDR3 is 18 amino acids long. The CDR3 region is CASSPGPGTGTSGNTIYF. The CDR3 DNA sequence: TGTGCCAGCTCACCGGGGCCAGGGACAGGGACCTCTGGAAACACCATATATTTT.

As to this clone: The same CDR3 arises from other DNA sequences in this sample as well. The V and J genes are TRBV6-5 and TRBJ2-7; 11 bases are shared with TRBD2. The CDR3 loop spans 14 amino acids. With 6 bases clipped from V and 2 bases from J, the junction kept 3 bases outside the gene matches. CDR1 is MNHEY, CDR2 SVGAGI, per germline. CDR3 sequence (DNA): TGTGCCAGCAGCTTAGCGGGAGGGCCCTACGAGCAGTACTTC. Translation: CASSLAGGPYEQYF.

The V call is TRBV28, the J call TRBJ2-2; tentatively, D is TRBD1 (6 bases). Per germline, CDR1 MDHEN and CDR2 SYDVKM. The CDR3 is made up of 15 amino acids. V dropped 5 bases and J dropped 6 bases, with 16 bases sitting between them. Here the CDR3 DNA reads TGTGCCAGCAGTATCCCCCTGGGGGCGGCCGGGGAGCTGTTTTTT. Encoded protein: CASSIPLGAAGELFF.

The CDR3 DNA reads TGCGCCAGCAGGAGACAGGGGGCCTATGGCTACACCTTC. This translates into CASRRQGAYGYTF. This sequence joins TRBV5-1 and TRBJ1-2, with 10 bases identical to TRBD1. V was clipped by 5 bases and J by 4 bases; unmatched bases: 2. Germline loops: CDR1 SGHRS, CDR2 YFSETQ. This CDR3 comprises 13 residues.

The genes are TRBV30 and TRBJ1-4; the match to TRBD1 covers 7 bases. The V and J ends lost 2 bases and 2 bases, in that order; junction bases with no gene match: 5. The CDR3 length is 15 residues. Germline V gene data show CDR1 as GTSNPN and CDR2 as SVGIG (reference sequence). The CDR3 nucleotides read TGTGCCTGGAGTCCGGGGACAGCTACTAATGAAAAACTGTTTTTT. The encoded protein is CAWSPGTATNEKLFF.

The rearrangement joins TRBV28 to TRBJ2-3, with 9 bases fitting TRBD1. There are 15 residues in the CDR3. The V and J ends lost 3 bases and 1 base, in that order; junction bases with no gene match: 2. Germline CDR1 is MDHEN and CDR2 is SYDVKM. CDR3: CASSLRTGGTDTQYF. The CDR3 nucleotides are TGTGCCAGCAGTTTGAGGACAGGGGGCACAGATACGCAGTATTTT.

The genes are TRBV10-3 and TRBJ1-4; tentatively, D is TRBD1 (5 bases). V was shortened by 3 bases and J by 6 bases, with 11 bases between the two germline ends. The CDR3 spans 14 residues. Germline V gives CDR1 ENHRY, CDR2 SYGVKD. CDR3 loop: CAISDGLGDEKLFF. The CDR3 region has the DNA TGTGCCATCAGTGATGGGTTGGGGGATGAAAAACTGTTTTTT.

Only a few counts were recorded for this clone. Other DNA sequences within the sample encode an identical CDR3. The chain recombines TRBV28 with TRBJ1-5; 9 nucleotides match TRBD1. After removal of 6 bases from V and 4 bases from J, the junction contained 4 bases not matched to a gene. Germline CDR1 is MDHEN and CDR2 is SYDVKM. This CDR3 contains 14 residues. CDR3 sequence: CASSPGTGNQPQHF. Here the CDR3 DNA reads TGTGCCAGCAGCCCTGGGACAGGGAATCAGCCCCAGCATTTT.

This chain links TRBV5-4 with TRBJ1-2; possibly TRBD1 for D (6 bases). V was trimmed by 5 bases and J by 4 bases, leaving 12 bases between them. From germline, CDR1 is SGHNT and CDR2 YYREEE (reference sequence). The length of the CDR3 is 13 residues. The CDR3 DNA is TGTGCCAGCAGTAAAACAGGGTTCTATGGCTACACCTTC. It codes for CASSKTGFYGYTF.

The gene calls are TRBV10-1 and TRBJ2-5; tentative D call: TRBD2 (6 bases). From germline, CDR1 is WNHNN and CDR2 SYGVQD (reference sequence). The CDR3 totals 16 residues. V was clipped by 1 base and J by 0 bases, with 12 bases between them. The CDR3 reads CASSEFSGLYQETQYF. CDR3 coding DNA: TGCGCCAGCAGTGAGTTCTCGGGACTCTACCAAGAGACCCAGTACTTC.

The rearrangement joins TRBV9 to TRBJ2-2; D is uncertain. Per the germline V gene, CDR1 is SGDLS and CDR2 is YYNGEE. This CDR3 has 15 residues. Trimming pared 4 bases from V and 0 bases from J, leaving 10 bases between. The CDR3 bases are TGTGCCAGCAGCCCCCACGGACCGAACACCGGGGAGCTGTTTTTT. Encoded protein: CASSPHGPNTGELFF.

The rearrangement uses TRBV28 and TRBJ2-1; D is possibly TRBD2 (6 bases). V was trimmed by 6 bases and J by 3 bases, leaving 15 bases between them. The CDR3 length is 15 residues. Germline CDR1 and CDR2: MDHEN and SYDVKM. CDR3 DNA sequence: TGTGCCAGCAGCCTGCCTAGCGCGCGCTACAATGAGCAGTTCTTC. It is translated as CASSLPSARYNEQFF.

On this clone itself: One end of the junction does not line up with germline, which may come from a read error. The V and J genes are TRBV6-1 and TRBJ2-1; TRBD1 is a possible D gene (5 bases). Germline values: CDR1 MNHNS, CDR2 SASEGT. This CDR3 region has 15 residues. CDR3 in amino acids: CASNERLWFRGEQFF. Written as DNA, the CDR3 is TGTGCCAGCAATGAAAGGTTGTGGTTTAGGGGAGAGCAGTTCTTC.